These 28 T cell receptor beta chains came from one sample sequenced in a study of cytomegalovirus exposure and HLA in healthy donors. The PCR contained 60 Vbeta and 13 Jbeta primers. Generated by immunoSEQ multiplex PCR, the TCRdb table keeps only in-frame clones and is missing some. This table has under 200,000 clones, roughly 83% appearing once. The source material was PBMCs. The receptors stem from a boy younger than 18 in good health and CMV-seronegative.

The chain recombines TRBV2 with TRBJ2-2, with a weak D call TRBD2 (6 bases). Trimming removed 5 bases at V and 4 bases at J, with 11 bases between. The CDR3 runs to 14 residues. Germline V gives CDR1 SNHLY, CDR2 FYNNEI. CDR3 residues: CASSPGLRTGELFF. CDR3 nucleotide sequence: TGTGCCAGCAGTCCGGGACTTCGCACCGGGGAGCTGTTTTTT.

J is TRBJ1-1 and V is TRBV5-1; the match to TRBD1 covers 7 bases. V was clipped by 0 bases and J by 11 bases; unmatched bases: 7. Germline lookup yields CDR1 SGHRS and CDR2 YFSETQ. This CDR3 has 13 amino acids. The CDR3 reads CASSLDRGSDAFF. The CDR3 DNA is TGCGCCAGCAGCTTGGACAGGGGTTCGGACGCTTTCTTT. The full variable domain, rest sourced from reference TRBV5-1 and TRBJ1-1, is KAGVTQTPRYLIKTRGQQVTLSCSPISGHRSVSWYQQTPGQGLQFLFEYFSETQRNKGNFPGRFSGRQFSNSRSEMNVSTLELGDSALYLCASSLDRGSDAFFGQGTRLTVV.

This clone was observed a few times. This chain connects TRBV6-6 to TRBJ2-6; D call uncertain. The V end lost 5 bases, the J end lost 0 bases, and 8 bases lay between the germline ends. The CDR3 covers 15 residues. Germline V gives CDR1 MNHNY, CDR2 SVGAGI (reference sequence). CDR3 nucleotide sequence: TGTGCCAGCAGTCGTAAGAGCTCTGGGGCCAACGTCCTGACTTTC. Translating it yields CASSRKSSGANVLTF.

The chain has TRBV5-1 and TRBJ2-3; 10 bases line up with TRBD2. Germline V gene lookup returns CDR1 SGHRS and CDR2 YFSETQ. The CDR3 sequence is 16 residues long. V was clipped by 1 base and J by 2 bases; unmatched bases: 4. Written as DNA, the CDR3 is TGCGCCAGCAGCTTGCTACTAGCGGGGACCACAGATACGCAGTATTTT. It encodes CASSLLLAGTTDTQYF. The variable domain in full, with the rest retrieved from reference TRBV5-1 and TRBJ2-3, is KAGVTQTPRYLIKTRGQQVTLSCSPISGHRSVSWYQQTPGQGLQFLFEYFSETQRNKGNFPGRFSGRQFSNSRSEMNVSTLELGDSALYLCASSLLLAGTTDTQYFGPGTRLTVL.

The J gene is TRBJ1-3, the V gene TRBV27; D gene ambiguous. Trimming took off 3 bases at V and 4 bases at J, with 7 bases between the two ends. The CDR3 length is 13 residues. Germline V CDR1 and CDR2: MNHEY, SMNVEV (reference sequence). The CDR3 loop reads CASSFGQGNTIYF. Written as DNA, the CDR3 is TGTGCCAGCAGTTTTGGTCAGGGAAACACCATATATTTT.

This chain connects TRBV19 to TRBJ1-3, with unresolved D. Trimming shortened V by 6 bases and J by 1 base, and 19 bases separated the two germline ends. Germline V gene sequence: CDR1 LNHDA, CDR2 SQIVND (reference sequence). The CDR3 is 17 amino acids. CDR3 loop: CASSRLHGTASGNTIYF. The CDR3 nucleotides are TGTGCCAGTAGCCGGCTCCACGGCACAGCTTCTGGAAACACCATATATTTT. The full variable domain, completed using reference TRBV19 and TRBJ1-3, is DGGITQSPKYLFRKEGQNVTLSCEQNLNHDAMYWYRQDPGQGLRLIYYSQIVNDFQKGDIAEGYSVSREKKESFPLTVTSAQKNPTAFYLCASSRLHGTASGNTIYFGEGSWLTVV.

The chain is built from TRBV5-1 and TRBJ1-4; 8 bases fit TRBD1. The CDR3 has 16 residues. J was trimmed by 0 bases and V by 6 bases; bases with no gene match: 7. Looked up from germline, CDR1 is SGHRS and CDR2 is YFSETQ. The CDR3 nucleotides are TGCGCCAGCATGGCAGGGGGCTTTGCAACTAATGAAAAACTGTTTTTT. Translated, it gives CASMAGGFATNEKLFF. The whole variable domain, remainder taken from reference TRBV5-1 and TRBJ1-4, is KAGVTQTPRYLIKTRGQQVTLSCSPISGHRSVSWYQQTPGQGLQFLFEYFSETQRNKGNFPGRFSGRQFSNSRSEMNVSTLELGDSALYLCASMAGGFATNEKLFFGSGTQLSVL.

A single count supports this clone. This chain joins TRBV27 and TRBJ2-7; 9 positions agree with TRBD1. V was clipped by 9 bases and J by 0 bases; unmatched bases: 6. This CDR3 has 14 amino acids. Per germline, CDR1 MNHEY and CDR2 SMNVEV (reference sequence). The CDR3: CASWDRAFSYEQYF. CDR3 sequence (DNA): TGTGCCAGTTGGGACAGGGCCTTCTCCTACGAGCAGTACTTC.

The CDR3 sequence is CASSAVTGGYEQYF. CDR3 DNA sequence: TGTGCCAGCAGTGCGGTGACAGGAGGTTACGAGCAGTACTTC. This rearrangement joins TRBV2 to TRBJ2-7; possible D gene TRBD1, 6 bases. Germline CDR1 is SNHLY and CDR2 is FYNNEI. V was clipped by 4 bases and J by 4 bases, with 14 bases between them. The CDR3 spans 14 residues.

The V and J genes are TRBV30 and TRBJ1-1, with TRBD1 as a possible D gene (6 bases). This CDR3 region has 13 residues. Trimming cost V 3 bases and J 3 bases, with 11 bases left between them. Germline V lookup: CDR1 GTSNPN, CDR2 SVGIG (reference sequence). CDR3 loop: CAWRGGADTEAFF. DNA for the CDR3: TGTGCCTGGAGGGGGGGGGCGGACACTGAAGCTTTCTTT. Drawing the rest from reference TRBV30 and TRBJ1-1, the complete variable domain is SQTIHQWPATLVQPVGSPLSLECTVEGTSNPNLYWYRQAAGRGLQLLFYSVGIGQISSEVPQNLSASRPQDRQFILSSKKLLLSDSGFYLCAWRGGADTEAFFGQGTRLTVV.

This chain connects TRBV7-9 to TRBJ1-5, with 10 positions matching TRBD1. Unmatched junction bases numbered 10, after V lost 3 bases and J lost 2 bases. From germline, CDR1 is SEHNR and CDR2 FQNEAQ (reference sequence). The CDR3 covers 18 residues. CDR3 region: CASSFGTGVHGGNQPQHF. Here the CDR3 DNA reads TGTGCCAGCAGCTTTGGGACAGGGGTGCATGGGGGCAATCAGCCCCAGCATTTT.

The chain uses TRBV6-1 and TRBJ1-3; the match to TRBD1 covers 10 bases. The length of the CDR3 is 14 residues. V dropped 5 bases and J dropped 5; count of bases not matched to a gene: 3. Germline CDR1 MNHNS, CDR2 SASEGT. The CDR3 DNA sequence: TGTGCCAGCAGTAGGGACAGGGGAAGAAACACCATATATTTT. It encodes CASSRDRGRNTIYF.

In DNA form, the CDR3 reads TGTGCCAGCAGCTTGGGCCCTGACTATGGCTACACCTTC. Its translation: CASSLGPDYGYTF. This rearrangement joins TRBV7-2 to TRBJ1-2; D gene ambiguous. V shed 3 bases and J shed 3 bases, with 8 bases lying between them. The germline CDR1 and CDR2 sequences are SGHTA and FQGNSA. The CDR3 has 13 amino acids. Drawing the rest from reference TRBV7-2 and TRBJ1-2, the complete variable domain is GAGVSQSPSNKVTEKGKDVELRCDPISGHTALYWYRQSLGQGLEFLIYFQGNSAPDKSGLPSDRFSAERTGGSVSTLTIQRTQQEDSAVYLCASSLGPDYGYTFGSGTRLTVV.

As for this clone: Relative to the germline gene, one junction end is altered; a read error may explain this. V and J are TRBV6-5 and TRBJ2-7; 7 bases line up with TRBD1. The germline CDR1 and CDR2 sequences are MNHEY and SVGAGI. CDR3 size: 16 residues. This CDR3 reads CAGSYSRAGTVYEQYF. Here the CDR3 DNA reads TGTGCCGGCAGTTACTCGCGAGCCGGGACAGTATACGAGCAGTACTTC.

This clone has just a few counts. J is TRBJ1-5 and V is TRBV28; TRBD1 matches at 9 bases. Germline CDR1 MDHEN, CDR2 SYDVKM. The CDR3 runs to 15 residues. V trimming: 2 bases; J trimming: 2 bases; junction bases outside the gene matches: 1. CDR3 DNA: TGTGCCAGCAGTTTAACAGGGGGCGGCAATCAGCCCCAGCATTTT. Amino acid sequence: CASSLTGGGNQPQHF.

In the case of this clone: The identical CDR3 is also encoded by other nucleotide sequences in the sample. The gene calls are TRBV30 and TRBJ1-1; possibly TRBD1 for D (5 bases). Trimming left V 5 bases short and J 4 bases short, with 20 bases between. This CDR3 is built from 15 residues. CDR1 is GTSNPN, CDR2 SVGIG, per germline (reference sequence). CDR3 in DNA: TGTGCCTGGCTCCAGGTCGGGGGGAGGTCCACTGAAGCTTTCTTT. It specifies CAWLQVGGRSTEAFF.

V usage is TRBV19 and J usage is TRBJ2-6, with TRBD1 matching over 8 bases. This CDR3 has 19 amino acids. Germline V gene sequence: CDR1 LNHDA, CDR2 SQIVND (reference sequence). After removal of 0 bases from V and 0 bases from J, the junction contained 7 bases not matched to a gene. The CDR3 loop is CASSIERTGLSSGANVLTF. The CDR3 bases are TGTGCCAGTAGTATAGAGAGGACAGGGTTGAGCTCTGGGGCCAACGTCCTGACTTTC.

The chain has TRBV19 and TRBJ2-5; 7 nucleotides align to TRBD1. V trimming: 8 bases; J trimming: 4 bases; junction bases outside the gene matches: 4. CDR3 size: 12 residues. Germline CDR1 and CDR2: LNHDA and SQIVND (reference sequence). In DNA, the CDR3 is TGTGCCAGTGGACAGGATGTAGAGACCCAGTACTTC. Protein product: CASGQDVETQYF.

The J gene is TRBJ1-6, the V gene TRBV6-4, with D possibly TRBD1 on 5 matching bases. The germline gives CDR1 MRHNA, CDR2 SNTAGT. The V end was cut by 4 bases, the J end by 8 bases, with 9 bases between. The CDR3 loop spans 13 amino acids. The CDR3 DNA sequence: TGTGCCAGCAGTGCCGGAGGGGATTCACCCCTCCACTTT. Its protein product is CASSAGGDSPLHF.

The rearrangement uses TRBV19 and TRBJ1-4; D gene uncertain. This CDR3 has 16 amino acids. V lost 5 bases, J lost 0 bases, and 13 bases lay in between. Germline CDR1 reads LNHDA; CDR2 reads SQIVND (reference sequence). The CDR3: CASSPSHITTNEKLFF. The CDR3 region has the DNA TGTGCCAGTAGTCCCTCCCACATCACAACTAATGAAAAACTGTTTTTT.

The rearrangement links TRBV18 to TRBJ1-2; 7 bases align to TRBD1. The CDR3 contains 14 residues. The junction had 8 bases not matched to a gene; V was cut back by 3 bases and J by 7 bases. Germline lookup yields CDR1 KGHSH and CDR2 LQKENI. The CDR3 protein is CASSPTGRMGGYTF. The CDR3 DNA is TGTGCCAGCTCACCGACAGGGAGAATGGGTGGCTACACCTTC.

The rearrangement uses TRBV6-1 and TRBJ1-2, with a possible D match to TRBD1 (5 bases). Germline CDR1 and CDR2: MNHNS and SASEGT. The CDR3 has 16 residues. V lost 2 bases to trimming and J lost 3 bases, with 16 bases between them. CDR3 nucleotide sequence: TGTGCCAGCAGTGAATCCAGCGGGGGTGCAGACTATGGCTACACCTTC. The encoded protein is CASSESSGGADYGYTF.

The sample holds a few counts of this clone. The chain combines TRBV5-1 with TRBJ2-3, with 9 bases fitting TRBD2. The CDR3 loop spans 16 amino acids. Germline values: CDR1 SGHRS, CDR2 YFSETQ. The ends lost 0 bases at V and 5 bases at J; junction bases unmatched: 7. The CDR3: CASSLDASGVGDTQYF. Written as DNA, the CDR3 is TGCGCCAGCAGCTTGGACGCTAGCGGGGTTGGAGATACGCAGTATTTT. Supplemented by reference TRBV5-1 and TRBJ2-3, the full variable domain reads KAGVTQTPRYLIKTRGQQVTLSCSPISGHRSVSWYQQTPGQGLQFLFEYFSETQRNKGNFPGRFSGRQFSNSRSEMNVSTLELGDSALYLCASSLDASGVGDTQYFGPGTRLTVL.

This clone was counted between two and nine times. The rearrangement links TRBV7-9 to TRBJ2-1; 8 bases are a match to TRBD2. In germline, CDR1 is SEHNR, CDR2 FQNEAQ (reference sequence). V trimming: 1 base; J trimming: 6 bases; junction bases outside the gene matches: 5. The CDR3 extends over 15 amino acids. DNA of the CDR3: TGTGCCAGCAGCTTAGGGGGACGGGGGGGCAATGAGCAGTTCTTC. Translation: CASSLGGRGGNEQFF.

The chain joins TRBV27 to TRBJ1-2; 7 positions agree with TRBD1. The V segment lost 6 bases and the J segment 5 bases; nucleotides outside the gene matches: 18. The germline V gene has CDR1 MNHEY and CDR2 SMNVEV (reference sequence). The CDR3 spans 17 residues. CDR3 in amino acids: CASSQIDLGQVAYGYTF. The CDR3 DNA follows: TGTGCCAGCAGCCAAATCGACTTAGGACAGGTTGCATATGGCTACACCTTC.

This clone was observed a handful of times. Here the CDR3 reads CASSQDPPGGSNEKLFF. The DNA of the CDR3 is TGCGCCAGCAGCCAAGACCCTCCAGGAGGGAGTAATGAAAAACTGTTTTTT. V is TRBV4-3 and J is TRBJ1-4; D gene ambiguous. Germline-derived CDR1 and CDR2 are LGHNA and YSLEER. Between the trimmed V and J ends, which lost 0 bases and 4 bases, there was a span of 15 bases. This CDR3 is built from 17 residues.

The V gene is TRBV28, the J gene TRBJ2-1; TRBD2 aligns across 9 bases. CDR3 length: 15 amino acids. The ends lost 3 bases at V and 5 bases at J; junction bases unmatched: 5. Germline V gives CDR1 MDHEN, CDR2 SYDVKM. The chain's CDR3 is CASSFAGGWNNEQFF. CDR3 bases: TGTGCCAGCAGTTTTGCGGGGGGGTGGAACAATGAGCAGTTCTTC.

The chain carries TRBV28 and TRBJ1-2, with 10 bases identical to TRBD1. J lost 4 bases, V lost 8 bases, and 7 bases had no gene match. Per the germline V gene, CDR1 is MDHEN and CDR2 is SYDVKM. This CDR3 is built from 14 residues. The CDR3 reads CASVDRGLGYGYTF. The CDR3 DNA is TGTGCCAGCGTAGACAGGGGGCTAGGCTATGGCTACACCTTC.